This T cell receptor (beta chain) was recorded in a study of cytomegalovirus exposure and HLA in healthy donors. This PCR relied on a set of 60 Vbeta primers and 13 Jbeta primers. Clones were sequenced by immunoSEQ multiplex PCR, and TCRdb holds only the in-frame ones, with some missing. This sample carries about 120,000 clones, roughly 80% of them seen once, and the ten largest clones take 2.5% to 3%. The donors were healthy bone marrow donors. CDR3 length: 11 residues. V was trimmed by 11 bases and J by 6 bases, leaving 11 bases between them. Germline CDR1 is MNHEY and CDR2 is SVGAGI. This chain joins TRBV6-5 and TRBJ2-4; a weak D match, TRBD1 (6 bases). The TCR comes from a woman aged 40 to 50 in good health and CMV-seropositive. The source material was PBMCs. CDR3 region: CAAQGPNIQYF. The CDR3, as DNA: TGTGCCGCTCAGGGGCCAAACATTCAGTACTTC.